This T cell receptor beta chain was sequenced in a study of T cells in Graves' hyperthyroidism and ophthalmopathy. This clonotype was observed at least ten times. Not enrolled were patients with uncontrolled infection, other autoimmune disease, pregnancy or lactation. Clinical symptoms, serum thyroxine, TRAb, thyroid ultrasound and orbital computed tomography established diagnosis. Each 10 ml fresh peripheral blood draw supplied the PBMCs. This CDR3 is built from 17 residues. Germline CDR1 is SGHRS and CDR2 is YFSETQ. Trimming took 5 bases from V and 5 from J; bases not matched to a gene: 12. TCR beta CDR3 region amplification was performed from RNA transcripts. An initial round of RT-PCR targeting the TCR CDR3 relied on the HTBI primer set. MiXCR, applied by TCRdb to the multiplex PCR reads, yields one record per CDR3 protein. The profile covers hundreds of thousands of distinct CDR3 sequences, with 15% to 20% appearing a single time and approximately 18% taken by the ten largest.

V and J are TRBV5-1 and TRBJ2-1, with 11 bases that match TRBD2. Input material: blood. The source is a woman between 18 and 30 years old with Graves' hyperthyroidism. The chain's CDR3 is CASSTPRPGLADNEQFF. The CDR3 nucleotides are TGCGCCAGCAGTACTCCTCGACCGGGACTAGCGGACAATGAGCAGTTCTTC. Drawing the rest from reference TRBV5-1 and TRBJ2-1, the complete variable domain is KAGVTQTPRYLIKTRGQQVTLSCSPISGHRSVSWYQQTPGQGLQFLFEYFSETQRNKGNFPGRFSGRQFSNSRSEMNVSTLELGDSALYLCASSTPRPGLADNEQFFGPGTRLTVL.